The entry below gives a single T cell receptor beta chain sequence along with its context. This record comes from a study of T cell responses to AZD1222 COVID-19 vaccine. Germline CDR1 and CDR2: LGHDT and YNNKEL (reference sequence). The V and J ends lost 6 bases and 7 bases, in that order; junction bases with no gene match: 7. The CDR3 runs to 15 residues. Using immunoSEQ multiplex PCR, the repertoire was profiled, and TCRdb retains in-frame clones only, with some absent. Of some 170,000 clones listed, 91% are singletons. Pooling covered second doses at about 4 or about 12 weeks. This sequence joins TRBV3-1 (or the pseudogene TRBV3-2) and TRBJ2-1; TRBD2 matches 12 bases. Here the sequenced sample was peripheral blood, taken 28 days after the second AZD1222 dose. The receptor's source is an adult who received the AZD1222 COVID-19 vaccine. The CDR3 here is CASRKTGTSGNEQFF. The CDR3 nucleotides are TGTGCCAGCAGAAAAACCGGGACTAGCGGGAATGAGCAGTTCTTC.